These 27 T cell receptor beta chains originate from one sample sequenced in a study of CD8 T cells in ankylosing spondylitis. Using its own MiXCR run on the 5' RACE reads, TCRdb lists one record per CDR3 protein. Seen here are more than 650,000 distinct CDR3 sequences, about 10% observed once, and the top ten hold about 0.5%. Study outcomes and limitations: Within ankylosing spondylitis blood, a TCR beta motif made up of seven or eight highly homologous variants appeared to be characteristic.

These TCRs' antigens remain unknown. Sequencing was done on a sample of blood, either unsorted or a sorted T cell fraction (not recorded which). These receptors were taken from a male donor with ankylosing spondylitis.

This clonotype was seen at least ten times. V is TRBV10-3 and J is TRBJ2-6; D gene ambiguous. This CDR3 has 14 residues. Germline assignment: CDR1 ENHRY and CDR2 SYGVKD. The V gene lost 4 bases and the J gene lost 0 bases, with 4 bases spanning the gap. CDR3 sequence reads: CAISVVSGANVLTF. The CDR3 coding sequence is TGTGCCATCAGTGTTGTCTCTGGGGCCAACGTCCTGACTTTC.

This clonotype has just a few counts. The chain links TRBV20-1 to TRBJ2-7; TRBD1 matches at 8 bases. The V segment lost 8 bases and the J segment 3 bases; nucleotides outside the gene matches: 6. CDR1 DFQATT and CDR2 SNEGSKA come from the germline V gene (reference sequence). The CDR3 spans 12 residues. The CDR3 reads CSSSGQGYEQYF. The CDR3 DNA follows: TGCAGTTCTTCAGGACAGGGCTACGAGCAGTACTTC.

This clonotype was observed at least ten times. The gene calls are TRBV7-2 and TRBJ1-1; the match to TRBD1 covers 7 bases. Germline CDR1 and CDR2: SGHTA and FQGNSA. V trimming: 1 base; J trimming: 0 bases; junction bases outside the gene matches: 2. This CDR3 is 15 amino acids long. DNA for the CDR3: TGTGCCAGCAGCTTAGGGACAGGTATGAACACTGAAGCTTTCTTT. It encodes CASSLGTGMNTEAFF. Full variable domain (rest looked up from reference TRBV7-2 and TRBJ1-1): GAGVSQSPSNKVTEKGKDVELRCDPISGHTALYWYRQSLGQGLEFLIYFQGNSAPDKSGLPSDRFSAERTGGSVSTLTIQRTQQEDSAVYLCASSLGTGMNTEAFFGQGTRLTVV.

This clonotype occurred a few times. The chain joins TRBV20-1 to TRBJ2-7, with 9 bases aligning to TRBD2. This CDR3 spans 15 amino acids. CDR1 and CDR2 from the germline V gene are DFQATT and SNEGSKA (reference sequence). V lost 1 base to trimming and J lost 0 bases; unmatched junction nucleotides: 4. DNA of the CDR3: TGCAGTGCTAGAGCGGCTAGCGGGGCCTCCTACGAGCAGTACTTC. Residues: CSARAASGASYEQYF.

This chain uses TRBV2 with TRBJ1-6; TRBD1 aligns across 9 bases. This CDR3 has 14 amino acids. In germline, CDR1 is SNHLY, CDR2 FYNNEI. J gave up 8 bases and V 6 bases, and 5 bases lay outside the gene matches. The CDR3 DNA follows: TGTGCCAGCAGGGACAGGGGAGTGGATTCACCCCTCCACTTT. This codes for CASRDRGVDSPLHF.

The chain is built from TRBV28 and TRBJ1-5, with D possibly being TRBD1 (5 bases). Germline V lookup: CDR1 MDHEN, CDR2 SYDVKM. V lost 1 base and J lost 4, with 8 bases in between. The CDR3 loop spans 14 amino acids. The CDR3 nucleotides read TGTGCCAGCAGTTTATACCGACAGAATCAGCCCCAGCATTTT. Its translation: CASSLYRQNQPQHF.

This clonotype appeared a few times. The J gene is TRBJ1-1, the V gene TRBV7-2; D gene unclear. This CDR3 comprises 14 residues. Trimming shortened V by 1 base and J by 1 base, and 7 bases separated the two germline ends. Germline V gene sequence: CDR1 SGHTA, CDR2 FQGNSA. In DNA form, the CDR3 reads TGTGCCAGCAGCTTAGGAGCTCGGAACACTGAAGCTTTCTTT. It is translated as CASSLGARNTEAFF.

The chain employs TRBV7-2 and TRBJ2-7, with D perhaps given as TRBD1 or TRBD2 (6 bases each). Germline CDR1 is SGHTA and CDR2 is FQGNSA. CDR3 size: 17 residues. With 5 bases removed from V and 5 bases from J, the gap between germline ends came to 25 bases. CDR3 DNA sequence: TGTGCCAGCAGCCGTATTCGGGGGCAGGCTAGGTACAACGAGCAGTACTTC. This encodes CASSRIRGQARYNEQYF. The whole variable domain, remainder taken from reference TRBV7-2 and TRBJ2-7, is GAGVSQSPSNKVTEKGKDVELRCDPISGHTALYWYRQSLGQGLEFLIYFQGNSAPDKSGLPSDRFSAERTGGSVSTLTIQRTQQEDSAVYLCASSRIRGQARYNEQYFGPGTRLTVT.

The chain links TRBV20-1 to TRBJ2-3, with D perhaps TRBD2 (5 bases). The V end lost 1 base, the J end lost 2 bases, and 13 bases lay between the germline ends. The CDR3 is 15 residues long. Germline loops: CDR1 DFQATT, CDR2 SNEGSKA (reference sequence). The CDR3 reads CSARVGGHLTDTQYF. The CDR3 coding sequence is TGCAGTGCTAGAGTGGGCGGGCACCTCACAGATACGCAGTATTTT.

This sequence joins TRBV6-1 and TRBJ1-2; possibly TRBD1 for D (6 bases). CDR1 MNHNS and CDR2 SASEGT come from the germline V gene. Trimming pared 11 bases from V and 4 bases from J, leaving 14 bases between. This CDR3 spans 12 amino acids. CDR3 residues: CAWGGQGYGYTF. The CDR3 nucleotides are TGTGCCTGGGGGGGGCAAGGCTATGGCTACACCTTC.

This clonotype turned up a few times. The V gene is TRBV12-3 or TRBV12-4, the J gene TRBJ1-4, with D unclear. The CDR3 consists of 12 residues. Trimming removed 2 bases from V and 11 bases from J, with 9 bases in between. CDR3 coding DNA: TGTGCCAGCAGTTTAAGGCCGTCTAAACTGTTTTTT. Its translation is CASSLRPSKLFF.

This chain connects TRBV20-1 to TRBJ2-3, with D tentatively TRBD2 (6 bases). The germline V and J ends were trimmed by 6 bases and 2 bases, with 21 bases remaining between them. CDR1 and CDR2 (germline): DFQATT, SNEGSKA (reference sequence). The CDR3 has 16 amino acids. The DNA of the CDR3 is TGCAGTGCCCCGATGAGTAGCGGATGGTACACAGATACGCAGTATTTT. Amino acids: CSAPMSSGWYTDTQYF.

The chain uses TRBV29-1 and TRBJ1-3; 8 bases match TRBD1. Germline loops: CDR1 SQVTM, CDR2 ANQGSEA. The CDR3 length is 14 residues. The J segment lost 0 bases and the V segment lost 5 bases, leaving 3 bases of the junction unmatched. CDR3 DNA sequence: TGCAGCGTTCAGGGGGCCCTCTCTGGAAACACCATATATTTT. Translation: CSVQGALSGNTIYF.

There are many counts of this clonotype. The genes are TRBV3-1 and TRBJ2-4; D is unclear. Germline-derived CDR1 and CDR2 are LGHDT and YNNKEL (reference sequence). The germline V and J ends were trimmed by 4 bases and 8 bases, with 15 bases remaining between them. This CDR3 has 14 residues. The CDR3 bases are TGTGCCAGCAGCCCGAATAATGCAGACGACATTCAGTACTTC. The encoded protein is CASSPNNADDIQYF.

In DNA, the CDR3 is TGTGCCACCAGTGATTTGGGGGCAGGGAGGCAAGAGACCCAGTACTTC. It is translated as CATSDLGAGRQETQYF. The chain uses TRBV24-1 and TRBJ2-5; maybe TRBD2 (6 bases). The CDR3 has 16 amino acids. Germline V gene data show CDR1 as KGHDR and CDR2 as SFDVKD. V lost 0 bases to trimming and J lost 2 bases, with 12 bases between them.

The chain combines TRBV15 with TRBJ2-2, with D perhaps TRBD1 (6 bases). This CDR3 is 13 amino acids long. Trimming cost V 4 bases and J 5 bases, with 8 bases left between them. Per germline, CDR1 LNHNV and CDR2 YYDKDF (reference sequence). CDR3 region: CATSKGDTGELFF. The CDR3, as DNA: TGTGCCACCAGCAAGGGGGATACCGGGGAGCTGTTTTTT.

This chain joins TRBV20-1 and TRBJ1-2; 8 bases align to TRBD1. This CDR3 contains 13 residues. Germline CDR1 is DFQATT and CDR2 is SNEGSKA (reference sequence). CDR3 sequence: CSQSGGPNYGYTF. In nucleotides, the CDR3 is TGCAGCCAATCAGGGGGCCCTAACTATGGCTACACCTTC.

In this sample, this clonotype turned up a few times. The chain employs TRBV20-1 and TRBJ2-2; D possibly corresponds to TRBD1 (5 bases). The CDR3 covers 14 residues. Germline loops: CDR1 DFQATT, CDR2 SNEGSKA (reference sequence). V lost 7 bases, J lost 1 base, and 13 bases lay in between. CDR3 sequence: CSVRQTGNTGELFF. CDR3 in DNA: TGCAGTGTCAGACAAACAGGGAACACCGGGGAGCTGTTTTTT.

The rearrangement joins TRBV18 to TRBJ2-1, with no clear D. The V end was cut by 0 bases, the J end by 9 bases, with 12 bases between. The CDR3 is made up of 14 amino acids. Germline CDR1 and CDR2: KGHSH and LQKENI. Here the CDR3 reads CASSPPASSGEQFF. Written as DNA, the CDR3 is TGTGCCAGCTCACCACCGGCATCATCCGGTGAGCAGTTCTTC.

This clonotype came up a few times. J is TRBJ2-7 and V is TRBV10-3; D is unclear. This CDR3 comprises 15 residues. V was clipped by 3 bases and J by 5 bases, with 17 bases between them. Germline values: CDR1 ENHRY, CDR2 SYGVKD. The CDR3 is CAISDQITQENEQYF. The CDR3 DNA is TGTGCCATCAGTGACCAAATTACTCAGGAAAACGAGCAGTACTTC.

This clonotype came up a few times. The chain couples TRBV7-9 to TRBJ2-1; unclear D gene. Per the germline V gene, CDR1 is SEHNR and CDR2 is FQNEAQ (reference sequence). Trimming left V 3 bases short and J 10 bases short, with 7 bases between. This CDR3 is built from 11 residues. This CDR3 reads CASSFSVEQFF. CDR3 bases: TGTGCCAGCAGCTTTAGTGTCGAGCAGTTCTTC.

The rearrangement joins TRBV6-5 to TRBJ1-3; 9 bases match TRBD1. This CDR3 has 16 amino acids. After removal of 2 bases from V and 2 bases from J, the junction contained 4 bases not matched to a gene. Germline V lookup: CDR1 MNHEY, CDR2 SVGAGI. The CDR3: CASSYGTGRTGNTIYF. The CDR3 DNA is TGTGCCAGCAGTTACGGGACAGGGAGAACTGGAAACACCATATATTTT.

This clonotype was counted a few times. V usage is TRBV10-3 and J usage is TRBJ2-1; D unclear. The CDR3 has 18 residues. Germline V CDR1 and CDR2: ENHRY, SYGVKD. V lost 0 bases and J lost 6, with 21 bases in between. In DNA form, the CDR3 reads TGTGCCATCAGTGAGTCGAAAGTAGGGCGGCCGGGCGGCAATGAGCAGTTCTTC. Translation: CAISESKVGRPGGNEQFF.

The rearrangement joins TRBV4-3 to TRBJ1-2, with TRBD1 identical over 7 bases. The CDR3 consists of 15 residues. The junction had 12 bases not matched to a gene; V was cut back by 4 bases and J by 7 bases. CDR1 LGHNA and CDR2 YSLEER come from the germline V gene. DNA of the CDR3: TGCGCCAGCAGCCCATACAGGGGCCAAGGGGGTGGCTACACCTTC. Encoded protein: CASSPYRGQGGGYTF.

Only a few counts were recorded for this clonotype. This chain links TRBV5-1 with TRBJ2-7, with 8 bases identical to TRBD2. The CDR3 totals 14 residues. CDR1 and CDR2 from the germline V gene are SGHRS and YFSETQ. V lost 2 bases, J lost 3 bases, and 4 bases stayed unmatched. CDR3 protein: CASSLLAADYEQYF. The CDR3 nucleotides are TGCGCCAGCAGCTTACTAGCGGCAGACTACGAGCAGTACTTC.

The chain combines TRBV20-1 with TRBJ2-7; 8 bases are shared with TRBD1. Trimming cost V 8 bases and J 0 bases; bases outside gene matches: 9. The CDR3 is 14 amino acids. The germline V gene encodes CDR1 DFQATT and CDR2 SNEGSKA (reference sequence). CDR3 DNA: TGCAGTACTAAACCGGGACAGGTCTCCTACGAGCAGTACTTC. Its protein product is CSTKPGQVSYEQYF.

Here the CDR3 reads CASSFPDWSETQYF. In nucleotides, the CDR3 is TGTGCCAGCAGCTTCCCCGACTGGAGCGAGACCCAGTACTTC. The chain is built from TRBV7-2 and TRBJ2-5, with D hard to call. Germline values: CDR1 SGHTA, CDR2 FQGNSA. The CDR3 runs to 14 residues. Trimming pared 3 bases from V and 5 bases from J, leaving 13 bases between.